This T cell receptor (beta chain) was identified in a study of shared clonotypes between healthy human individuals. The test was conducted at deep level. TCRdb's table, derived via immunoSEQ multiplex PCR, lists solely in-frame clones and lacks some. Altogether some 2 million clones are present, around 96% being singletons, with the ten largest covering 1.1%. As defined, naive CD8 cells were CD45RO-negative and positively selected for CCR7, with terminally differentiated effector memory CD45RA+ cells excluded. To note about this clone: Its antigen is still unknown.

Findings and caveats of the study: Only blood was sampled, and tissue TCR repertoires likely differ from blood ones.

Specimen: naive CD8+ T cells sorted from blood. This clonotype was sampled from a man aged 18 to 29 in good health.

The chain's CDR3 is CASTLSARGENTGELFF. CDR3 bases: TGTGCCAGCACTCTCTCTGCCAGGGGGGAGAACACCGGGGAGCTGTTTTTT. The chain recombines TRBV5-6 with TRBJ2-2, with a possible D match to TRBD1 (7 bases). The CDR3 spans 17 residues. The V end was cut by 6 bases, the J end by 1 base, with 19 bases between. The V gene's germline CDR1 is SGHDT and CDR2 YYEEEE.